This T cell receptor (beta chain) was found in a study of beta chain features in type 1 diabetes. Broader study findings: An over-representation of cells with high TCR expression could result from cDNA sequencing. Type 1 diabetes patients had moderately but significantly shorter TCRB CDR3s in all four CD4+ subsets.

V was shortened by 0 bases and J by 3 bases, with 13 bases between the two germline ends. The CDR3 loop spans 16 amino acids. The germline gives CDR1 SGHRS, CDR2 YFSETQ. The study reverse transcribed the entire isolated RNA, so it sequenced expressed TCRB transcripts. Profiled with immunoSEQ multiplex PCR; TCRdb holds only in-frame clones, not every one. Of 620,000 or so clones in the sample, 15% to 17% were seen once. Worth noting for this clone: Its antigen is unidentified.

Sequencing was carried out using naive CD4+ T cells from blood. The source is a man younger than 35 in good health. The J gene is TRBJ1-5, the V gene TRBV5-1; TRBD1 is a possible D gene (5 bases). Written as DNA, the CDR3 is TGCGCCAGCAGCTTGGCGGGGCAGGACCTCAATCAGCCCCAGCATTTT. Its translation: CASSLAGQDLNQPQHF.